A selection of T cell receptor beta chains follows, all from one sample in a study of cytomegalovirus exposure and HLA in healthy donors. Measured with immunoSEQ multiplex PCR; TCRdb has only the in-frame clones, and not every one. The data show around 86,000 clones, 60% to 80% seen once. The sequencing sample was made of PBMCs. Receptors were obtained from a female donor in good health and CMV-seronegative. The CDR3 runs from the conserved cysteine through the conserved F or W. Each record gives: V gene, D gene, clone size, CDR3 length, J gene, CDR3 DNA, CDR3 protein. A D gene is named only where the DNA matches it firmly. Where a row states a size, it is once, few, many or the class of an expanded clone; other rows omit it.

V gene: TRBV19; D gene: NA; clone size: NA; CDR3 length: 12; J gene: TRBJ1-1; CDR3 DNA: TGTGCCAGCAGCACTCGGACGGGGGAAGCTTTCTTT; CDR3 protein: CASSTRTGEAFF
V gene: TRBV2; D gene: NA; clone size: few; CDR3 length: 12; J gene: TRBJ2-7; CDR3 DNA: TGTGCCACGTCAGGGGATTCCTACGAGCAGTACTTC; CDR3 protein: CATSGDSYEQYF
V gene: TRBV7-8; D gene: NA; clone size: once; CDR3 length: 14; J gene: TRBJ2-3; CDR3 DNA: TGTGCCAGCAGCTCAGGGATTAGCACAGATACGCAGTATTTT; CDR3 protein: CASSSGISTDTQYF
V gene: TRBV29-1; D gene: NA; clone size: NA; CDR3 length: 13; J gene: TRBJ2-2; CDR3 DNA: TGCAGCGTTGCCGAGGCGGGGACCGGGGAGCTGTTTTTT; CDR3 protein: CSVAEAGTGELFF
V gene: TRBV5-1; D gene: NA; clone size: NA; CDR3 length: 14; J gene: TRBJ2-7; CDR3 DNA: TGCGCCAGCAGCGCACGGGTCAGTTCGAACGAGCAGTACTTC; CDR3 protein: CASSARVSSNEQYF
V gene: TRBV11-3; D gene: NA; clone size: NA; CDR3 length: 14; J gene: TRBJ2-2; CDR3 DNA: TGTGCCAGCAGCTTCGGAGCAAACACCGGGGAGCTGTTTTTT; CDR3 protein: CASSFGANTGELFF
V gene: TRBV28; D gene: TRBD2; clone size: NA; CDR3 length: 15; J gene: TRBJ2-4; CDR3 DNA: TGTGCCAGCAGTTTGGGGGGGGTAACCAAAAACATTCAGTACTTC; CDR3 protein: CASSLGGVTKNIQYF
V gene: TRBV5-8; D gene: NA; clone size: once; CDR3 length: 12; J gene: TRBJ2-7; CDR3 DNA: TGTGCCAGCATCGCGATACGGGGCGAGCAGTACTTC; CDR3 protein: CASIAIRGEQYF
V gene: TRBV5-4; D gene: TRBD2; clone size: NA; CDR3 length: 15; J gene: TRBJ2-5; CDR3 DNA: TGTGCCAGCAGCTTCCGGAGCGGGGGCCTCGAGACCCAGTACTTC; CDR3 protein: CASSFRSGGLETQYF
V gene: TRBV4-1; D gene: TRBD1; clone size: NA; CDR3 length: 18; J gene: TRBJ2-6; CDR3 DNA: TGCGCCAGCAGCCAGGACAGGGAGTCTTTCTCTGGGGCCAACGTCCTGACTTTC; CDR3 protein: CASSQDRESFSGANVLTF
V gene: TRBV28; D gene: NA; clone size: NA; CDR3 length: 13; J gene: TRBJ1-2; CDR3 DNA: TGTGCCAGCAGTTTAGCCAGGCCGATCGGCTACACCTTC; CDR3 protein: CASSLARPIGYTF
V gene: TRBV30; D gene: NA; clone size: NA; CDR3 length: 13; J gene: TRBJ2-5; CDR3 DNA: TGTGCCTGGAGTCGAGACAGAATGGTGACCCAGTACTTC; CDR3 protein: CAWSRDRMVTQYF
V gene: TRBV4-2; D gene: NA; clone size: NA; CDR3 length: 15; J gene: TRBJ2-1; CDR3 DNA: TGTGCCAGCAGCCAAGAATGGACACTATACAATGAGCAGTTCTTC; CDR3 protein: CASSQEWTLYNEQFF
V gene: TRBV27; D gene: TRBD2; clone size: NA; CDR3 length: 16; J gene: TRBJ2-3; CDR3 DNA: TGTGCCAGCAGACCGCTAACGACTAGCCTGGAGGATACGCAGTATTTT; CDR3 protein: CASRPLTTSLEDTQYF
V gene: TRBV12-2; D gene: NA; clone size: NA; CDR3 length: 17; J gene: TRBJ2-7; CDR3 DNA: TGTGCAAGTCGCTTAAGGAGTCCGGGACTAGGATTTTCCGAGCAGTACTTC; CDR3 protein: CASRLRSPGLGFSEQYF
V gene: TRBV13; D gene: TRBD1; clone size: NA; CDR3 length: 12; J gene: TRBJ2-1; CDR3 DNA: TGTGCCAGCAGCAATTACAGGGGCGAGCAGTTCTTC; CDR3 protein: CASSNYRGEQFF
V gene: TRBV19; D gene: TRBD1; clone size: NA; CDR3 length: 17; J gene: TRBJ2-6; CDR3 DNA: TGTGCCAGTAGTATCCGGACAGGGGCAGTTGGGGCCAACGTCCTGACTTTC; CDR3 protein: CASSIRTGAVGANVLTF
V gene: TRBV30; D gene: NA; clone size: NA; CDR3 length: 13; J gene: TRBJ2-7; CDR3 DNA: TGTGCCTGTCATGGCGTATCGGGCTACGAGCAGTACTTC; CDR3 protein: CACHGVSGYEQYF
V gene: TRBV19; D gene: TRBD1; clone size: few; CDR3 length: 16; J gene: TRBJ2-2; CDR3 DNA: TGTGCCAGTAGTACCGGGACAGGGCTGGGCACCGGGGAGCTGTTTTTT; CDR3 protein: CASSTGTGLGTGELFF
V gene: TRBV6-6; D gene: TRBD1; clone size: NA; CDR3 length: 13; J gene: TRBJ2-7; CDR3 DNA: TGTGCCAGCAGCGCCTCAGGGGGCGGTGAGCAGTACTTC; CDR3 protein: CASSASGGGEQYF
V gene: TRBV7-3; D gene: TRBD1; clone size: NA; CDR3 length: 15; J gene: TRBJ2-5; CDR3 DNA: TGTGCCAGCAGCTTAAATAACGGACAGGGAGAGACCCAGTACTTC; CDR3 protein: CASSLNNGQGETQYF
V gene: TRBV19; D gene: NA; clone size: few; CDR3 length: 11; J gene: TRBJ1-4; CDR3 DNA: TGTGCCAGTATGAGCGAGGGAAAACTGTTTTTT; CDR3 protein: CASMSEGKLFF
V gene: TRBV7-2; D gene: NA; clone size: NA; CDR3 length: 12; J gene: TRBJ2-7; CDR3 DNA: TGTGCCAGCAGCCCCCGGGGCTACGAGCAGTACTTC; CDR3 protein: CASSPRGYEQYF